The table lists the clone carrying this T cell receptor beta chain with many counts. The data belong to a study of metastatic and nonmetastatic thyroid tumors. The V and J ends lost 0 bases and 0 bases respectively, with 19 bases between them. CDR1 and CDR2 (germline): MGHRA, YSYEKL. The CDR3 has 19 amino acids. TCRdb reprocessed the PCR reads using MiXCR. The sample shows more than 25,000 clones, roughly 25% of them seen only once. Every patient was untreated before thyroid surgery. The chain combines TRBV4-1 with TRBJ2-3; the D gene is possibly TRBD2 (7 bases). This TCR derives from a female donor with papillary thyroid cancer or a benign thyroid nodule (not recorded which). Some clones in this sample may be carry-over from other donors' samples. Sequencing was done on a sample of blood. CDR3: CASSQDSPGGASSTDTQYF. DNA for the CDR3: TGCGCCAGCAGCCAAGACTCCCCTGGGGGGGCGTCAAGCACAGATACGCAGTATTTT.